Following are 14 T cell receptor beta chains from one sample sequenced in a study of cytomegalovirus exposure and HLA in healthy donors. Clones were sequenced by immunoSEQ multiplex PCR, and TCRdb holds only the in-frame ones, with some missing. This table has 150,000 or so clones, 85% to 90% appearing once. The sample was PBMCs. These receptors were taken from a woman in her thirties in good health and CMV-seronegative.

The rearrangement links TRBV7-2 to TRBJ2-1; possible D gene TRBD1, 5 bases. Germline loops: CDR1 SGHTA, CDR2 FQGNSA. This CDR3 is built from 16 residues. Deletions cut 4 bases from V and 6 bases from J, with 19 bases between. The CDR3 region has the DNA TGTGCCAGCAGCTCCTCCGGCAGGGTCCGTGGCAATGAGCAGTTCTTC. Its translation is CASSSSGRVRGNEQFF.

The chain recombines TRBV4-1 with TRBJ1-5; unclear D gene. This CDR3 contains 13 residues. V lost 4 bases and J 7 bases, leaving 11 bases between the germline ends. Germline CDR1 reads MGHRA; CDR2 reads YSYEKL. This CDR3 reads CASSPSVNQPQHF. The CDR3 coding sequence is TGCGCCAGCAGCCCTTCAGTCAACCAGCCCCAGCATTTT.

The chain employs TRBV5-6 and TRBJ2-3; D not certain. Germline-derived CDR1 and CDR2 are SGHDT and YYEEEE. The V end was cut by 0 bases, the J end by 5 bases, with 7 bases between. The CDR3 loop spans 13 amino acids. CDR3 sequence: CASSLGPGDTQYF. For the CDR3, the DNA is TGTGCCAGCAGCTTGGGGCCTGGAGATACGCAGTATTTT.

The V gene is TRBV7-7, the J gene TRBJ2-5; D possibly corresponds to TRBD1 (5 bases). With 5 bases removed from V and 1 base from J, the gap between germline ends came to 17 bases. This CDR3 spans 16 amino acids. Germline values: CDR1 SSHAT, CDR2 FNYEAQ (reference sequence). The CDR3 spells CASSPRLTGAQETQYF. Here the CDR3 DNA reads TGTGCCAGCAGCCCAAGGCTAACTGGGGCCCAAGAGACCCAGTACTTC.

This CDR3 reads CASSNERGGLYNEQFF. In DNA, the CDR3 is TGTGCCAGCAGCAACGAGCGGGGGGGCCTCTACAATGAGCAGTTCTTC. This chain links TRBV2 with TRBJ2-1; the match to TRBD2 covers 10 bases. Germline CDR1 is SNHLY and CDR2 is FYNNEI. The CDR3 length is 16 residues. V shed 6 bases and J 3 bases; nucleotides not matched to a gene: 8. Together with reference TRBV2 and TRBJ2-1, the CDR3 gives the full variable domain: EPEVTQTPSHQVTQMGQEVILRCVPISNHLYFYWYRQILGQKVEFLVSFYNNEISEKSEIFDDQFSVERPDGSNFTLKIRSTKLEDSAMYFCASSNERGGLYNEQFFGPGTRLTVL.

Written as DNA, the CDR3 is TGTGCTAGTGGTTTCGGACAAAATGAAAAACTGTTTTTT. It translates to CASGFGQNEKLFF. The chain recombines TRBV12-5 with TRBJ1-4; D is possibly TRBD1 (5 bases). Germline CDR1 reads LGHNT; CDR2 reads FRNRAP. The CDR3 is made up of 13 amino acids. Trimming pared 3 bases from V and 5 bases from J, leaving 7 bases between.

This sequence joins TRBV23-1 and TRBJ1-4, with TRBD1 as a possible D gene (5 bases). TRBV23-1 is sorted into the ORF group, with uncertain function. CDR3 length equals 17 residues. Trimming pared 2 bases from V and 7 bases from J, leaving 20 bases between. CDR3 coding DNA: TGCGCCAGCAGTCAACAGACCACAGGAGCTCAGGGTGAAAAACTGTTTTTT. It specifies CASSQQTTGAQGEKLFF.

This clone was seen many times. V usage is TRBV11-2 and J usage is TRBJ1-2; TRBD1 aligns across 7 bases. The junction had 11 bases not matched to a gene; V was cut back by 4 bases and J by 0 bases. Per the germline V gene, CDR1 is SGHAT and CDR2 is FQNNGV. The CDR3 contains 17 residues. The CDR3 sequence: CASSSAPQGRPNYGYTF. DNA for the CDR3: TGTGCCAGCAGCTCCGCCCCACAGGGGCGACCTAACTATGGCTACACCTTC.

This sequence joins TRBV5-1 and TRBJ1-3, with D tentatively TRBD1 (6 bases). Germline V CDR1 and CDR2: SGHRS, YFSETQ. CDR3 length equals 16 residues. V lost 0 bases and J lost 1, with 11 bases in between. CDR3 region: CASSLAPRGSGNTIYF. CDR3 coding DNA: TGCGCCAGCAGCTTGGCACCCAGGGGTTCTGGAAACACCATATATTTT. Full variable domain (rest looked up from reference TRBV5-1 and TRBJ1-3): KAGVTQTPRYLIKTRGQQVTLSCSPISGHRSVSWYQQTPGQGLQFLFEYFSETQRNKGNFPGRFSGRQFSNSRSEMNVSTLELGDSALYLCASSLAPRGSGNTIYFGEGSWLTVV.

The chain links TRBV27 to TRBJ1-3; D unresolved. The germline V gene encodes CDR1 MNHEY and CDR2 SMNVEV (reference sequence). CDR3 length equals 14 residues. V was shortened by 3 bases and J by 0 bases, with 6 bases between the two germline ends. The CDR3 sequence: CASSFRGSGNTIYF. DNA for the CDR3: TGTGCCAGCAGTTTCCGGGGCTCTGGAAACACCATATATTTT.

The V gene is TRBV4-1, the J gene TRBJ1-2; 11 bases fit TRBD1. Trimming at V came to 4 bases and at J to 4 bases, leaving 5 bases not matched to a gene. CDR1 and CDR2 (germline): MGHRA, YSYEKL. The CDR3 is 15 amino acids. Here the CDR3 DNA reads TGCGCCAGCAGCCCACGGACAGGGGGCAGCTATGGCTACACCTTC. Residues: CASSPRTGGSYGYTF.

The gene calls are TRBV10-2 and TRBJ2-7; D is uncertain. The V end was cut by 8 bases, the J end by 0 bases, with 11 bases between. Germline CDR1 and CDR2: WSHSY and SAAADI. CDR3 length equals 13 residues. This CDR3 reads CASGATSSYEQYF. CDR3 nucleotides: TGCGCCAGCGGAGCGACCAGCTCCTACGAGCAGTACTTC.

The rearrangement links TRBV4-1 to TRBJ2-7; 7 bases align to TRBD1. CDR1 is MGHRA, CDR2 YSYEKL, per germline. This CDR3 comprises 15 residues. Unmatched junction bases numbered 14, after V lost 1 base and J lost 11 bases. CDR3 DNA: TGCGCCAGCAGCCAAGTCTTGCGGTTTGGTGACAGGGAGTACTTC. Its translation is CASSQVLRFGDREYF.

The CDR3 reads CASSLTGGARGEQYF. As DNA, the CDR3 is TGTGCCAGCAGCTTGACAGGCGGGGCCCGGGGGGAGCAGTACTTC. The chain recombines TRBV5-4 with TRBJ2-7, with a tentative D call TRBD2 (6 bases). Germline CDR1 SGHNT, CDR2 YYREEE (reference sequence). V lost 1 base to trimming and J lost 7 bases, with 18 bases between them. The CDR3 consists of 15 residues. Based on the CDR3 plus reference TRBV5-4 and TRBJ2-7, the full variable domain is ETGVTQSPTHLIKTRGQQVTLRCSSQSGHNTVSWYQQALGQGPQFIFQYYREEENGRGNFPPRFSGLQFPNYSSELNVNALELDDSALYLCASSLTGGARGEQYFGPGTRLTVT.